The clone carrying this TCR beta chain has at least ten counts. Antigen unknown. The data originate from a study of regulatory T cells in long-lasting Graves disease. The wider study: More than 5 years of antithyroid drugs with positive TSH receptor antibodies defined persistent Graves' disease. Notes on the study in general: Persistent Graves' disease cases displayed lower TCR diversity than newly diagnosed ones. Clonotypes that were public and shared totalled a few thousand in persistent patients versus 966 in new patients. Analyses excluded thyroid tissue, covering peripheral blood alone.

Per the germline V gene, CDR1 is DFQATT and CDR2 is SNEGSKA (reference sequence). CDR3 length equals 15 residues. The V gene lost 1 base and the J gene lost 2 bases, with 12 bases spanning the gap. The time point: persistent/refractory GD, antithyroid drugs over 5 years with positive TRAb. Making the TCR library involved RNA that had been extracted from PBMCs. Through Arm-PCR of CDR3 regions and iRepertoire HTBI primers, TCR beta libraries were built. TCRdb reanalysed the multiplex PCR reads using MiXCR and keeps one entry per CDR3 protein. Of about 300,000 distinct CDR3 sequences in the sample, roughly a fifth were seen once.

The TCR originated in a female donor with Graves disease. The gene calls are TRBV20-1 and TRBJ1-5; perhaps TRBD1 as D (5 bases). The sequencing here drew on peripheral blood mononuclear cells (PBMCs), taken when the disease was refractory, from a patient treated with antithyroid drugs. The CDR3 nucleotides read TGCAGTGCTAGAGCGGTCAGGGACGGCAATCAGCCCCAGCATTTT. Its translation is CSARAVRDGNQPQHF.